These 6 T cell receptor beta chains were sequenced from one sample in a study of patients and donors after allogeneic stem cell transplantation (dated by TCRdb to 2018 to 2021). The library was built by means of RT-PCR. This sample was sequenced with a NextSeq 550. TCRdb trimmed public reads at Q25 via fastp, called clones via MiXCR and kept in-frame beta chains. Every entry covers one CDR3 protein and lists the most common genes and DNA from its rows. The sample table holds around 150,000 distinct CDR3 sequences, of which about 30% were seen once. The biggest ten clones account for 3.2% of the sample. The sequenced material came from blood, either unsorted or a sorted T cell fraction (not recorded which). The origin of the receptors is a human donor who was either an allogeneic HSCT recipient or a stem cell or donor lymphocyte infusion donor (not recorded which). It is not recorded whose cells these are; they may come from a transplant donor.

This rearrangement joins TRBV6-2 or TRBV6-3 to TRBJ2-3; 12 bases fit TRBD1. Per the germline V gene, CDR1 is MNHEY and CDR2 is SVGEGT. The ends lost 3 bases at V and 4 bases at J; junction bases unmatched: 5. This CDR3 is built from 16 residues. The CDR3 protein is CASSYRDRGRADTQYF. The CDR3 region has the DNA TGTGCCAGCAGTTATCGGGACAGGGGGCGCGCAGATACGCAGTATTTT.

The rearrangement links TRBV6-6 to TRBJ2-5, with a tentative D call TRBD1 (5 bases). Trimming stripped 2 bases from V and 2 bases from J, with 12 bases between. There are 15 residues in the CDR3. The germline gives CDR1 MNHNY, CDR2 SVGAGI (reference sequence). The CDR3 here is CASSYRKGQQETQYF. The CDR3 DNA reads TGTGCCAGCAGTTACCGGAAGGGGCAACAAGAGACCCAGTACTTC.

The table lists this clonotype with a few counts. The rearrangement links TRBV12-3 or TRBV12-4 to TRBJ1-1; D not resolved. V shed 7 bases and J shed 2 bases, with 11 bases lying between them. The CDR3 spans 13 residues. The DNA for the CDR3 is TGTGCCAGCATTGAAGGATCCAACACTGAAGCTTTCTTT. The encoded protein is CASIEGSNTEAFF.

This chain connects TRBV12-3 or TRBV12-4 to TRBJ2-1, with 12 positions matching TRBD2. This CDR3 has 14 amino acids. V shed 7 bases, J shed 6 bases, and the junction held 4 bases outside the gene matches. Here the CDR3 reads CASNLAGGSNEQFF. CDR3 DNA sequence: TGTGCCAGCAACCTAGCGGGAGGGAGCAATGAGCAGTTCTTC.

There are a few counts of this clonotype. The chain recombines TRBV7-2 with TRBJ1-5, with 8 bases aligning to TRBD1. Germline loops: CDR1 SGHTA, CDR2 FQGNSA. V gave up 2 bases and J gave up 0 bases; unmatched junction bases: 6. This CDR3 contains 17 residues. The CDR3 region has the DNA TGTGCCAGCAGCTTAAGGCAGGGGGCTAATAGCAATCAGCCCCAGCATTTT. The encoded protein is CASSLRQGANSNQPQHF.

The chain links TRBV7-9 to TRBJ1-2, with a tentative D call TRBD1 (6 bases). This CDR3 is built from 14 residues. Looked up from germline, CDR1 is SEHNR and CDR2 is FQNEAQ (reference sequence). V dropped 5 bases and J dropped 5 bases, with 15 bases sitting between them. The CDR3 DNA sequence: TGTGCCAGCAGCCCGGGACACTCGGGGTATGGCTACACCTTC. Residues: CASSPGHSGYGYTF.